This TCR beta chain was sequenced for a study of spatial heterogeneity in lung cancer. For the study at large: Alpha-chain detections were consistently fewer than beta-chain detections among the sequences. Raw-read counts averaged over ten per unique TCR and UMI combination.

Findings and caveats of the study: Ubiquitous expanded tumor TCRs showed up in blood more at resection than follow-up.

TCRdb itself ran the 5' RACE reads through MiXCR, one entry per CDR3 protein. The table lists 60,000 to 90,000 distinct CDR3 sequences, about an eighth of them singletons. Regarding time point: sample taken at primary tumor resection. TCRs were sequenced from unsorted whole RNA of tumor, nontumor lung or PBMC. Donation came from some 73 patients with untreated early-stage non-small cell lung cancer. Turning to this clonotype: Its antigen is as yet unknown.

This TCR came from a male donor with early-stage non-small cell lung cancer. This sample comprised PBMCs, obtained at surgery.

CDR3 DNA sequence: TGTGCCAGCAGCGTGACAGGGGGCGAAGATTCACCCCTCCACTTT. The encoded protein is CASSVTGGEDSPLHF. The V gene is TRBV9, the J gene TRBJ1-6; 10 bases line up with TRBD1. V lost 2 bases to trimming and J lost 8 bases; unmatched junction nucleotides: 4. Germline-derived CDR1 and CDR2 are SGDLS and YYNGEE. The CDR3 runs to 15 residues.